Given below is one T cell receptor beta chain in context. What it binds is unknown. Germline loops: CDR1 MNHEY, CDR2 SMNVEV (reference sequence). V trimming: 4 bases; J trimming: 3 bases; junction bases outside the gene matches: 3. The CDR3 has 13 residues. This specimen comes from a study of molecular identifiers for immune sequencing clone quantification. Study-wide findings and caveats: In CMV-specific effectors, clones above 20 copies held over 97% of molecules; naive, under 1%.

TCRdb reanalysed the PCR reads using MiXCR and keeps one entry per CDR3 protein. The sample has over 550,000 distinct CDR3 sequences; roughly 27% are singletons. The V call is TRBV27, the J call TRBJ2-7; 7 nucleotides agree with TRBD2. This TCR derives from a human donor in good health. Some libraries in this study had Jurkat cell RNA spiked in. Material for sequencing was naive CD8+ T cells from blood, with Jurkat cell RNA spiked in. Subset here: FACS-sorted CD8+CD4-CCR7+CD45RA+ naive T cells. CDR3 sequence reads: CASSSGLLYEQYF. As DNA, the CDR3 is TGTGCCAGCAGTTCGGGACTACTCTACGAGCAGTACTTC.